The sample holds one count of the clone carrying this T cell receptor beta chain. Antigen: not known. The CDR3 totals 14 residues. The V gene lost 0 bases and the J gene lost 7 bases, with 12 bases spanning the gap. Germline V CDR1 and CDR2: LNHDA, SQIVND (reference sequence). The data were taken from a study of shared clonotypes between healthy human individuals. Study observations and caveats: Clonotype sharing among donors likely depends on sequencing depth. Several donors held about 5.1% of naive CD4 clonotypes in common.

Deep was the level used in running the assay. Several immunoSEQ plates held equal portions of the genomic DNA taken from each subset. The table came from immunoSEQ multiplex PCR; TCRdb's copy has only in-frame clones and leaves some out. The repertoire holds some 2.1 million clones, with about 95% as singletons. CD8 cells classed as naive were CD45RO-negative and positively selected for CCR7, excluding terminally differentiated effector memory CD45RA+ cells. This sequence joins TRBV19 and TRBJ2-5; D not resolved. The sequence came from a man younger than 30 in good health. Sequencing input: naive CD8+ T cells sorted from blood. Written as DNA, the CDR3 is TGTGCCAGTAGTATAGATTTAACGGAACGGACCCAGTACTTC. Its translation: CASSIDLTERTQYF.